Below, 21 T cell receptor beta chains from the same sample are listed, as sequenced in a study of CD8 T cells in Susac syndrome. cDNA came from roughly 0.53 to 1 ug RNA primed by random hexamers. TCRdb fed the immunoSEQ multiplex PCR reads into MiXCR, producing one record per CDR3 protein. Of 150,000 to 160,000 distinct CDR3 sequences listed, about 94% were seen once; the top ten hold about 0.19%. Sequenced: CD8+ T cells from PBMCs. The receptor source for this set is a human donor with multiple sclerosis.

This clonotype was observed once. This CDR3 reads CASKLAANTEAFF. Written as DNA, the CDR3 is TGTGCCAGCAAATTGGCGGCAAACACTGAAGCTTTCTTT. The rearrangement uses TRBV27 and TRBJ1-1; D not certain. The CDR3 extends over 13 amino acids. Germline V gene data show CDR1 as MNHEY and CDR2 as SMNVEV (reference sequence). Trimming left V 7 bases short and J 2 bases short, with 11 bases between.

The chain uses TRBV30 and TRBJ2-3; 10 nucleotides align to TRBD1. Losses at the gene ends were 5 bases for V and 2 bases for J; bases not matched to a gene: 1. Germline values: CDR1 GTSNPN, CDR2 SVGIG (reference sequence). This CDR3 is 13 amino acids long. The CDR3 bases are TGTGCCTGGGGGACAGGGGACACAGATACGCAGTATTTT. Its protein product is CAWGTGDTDTQYF.

This clonotype has more than one count but fewer than ten. The rearrangement joins TRBV11-2 to TRBJ2-5; no clear D gene. This CDR3 is 11 amino acids long. Trimming removed 0 bases from V and 7 bases from J, with 3 bases in between. Germline-derived CDR1 and CDR2 are SGHAT and FQNNGV. Written as DNA, the CDR3 is TGTGCCAGCAGCTTAGAGGGGACCCAGTACTTC. Amino acid sequence: CASSLEGTQYF.

The chain joins TRBV30 to TRBJ2-1; 9 bases are shared with TRBD1. Looked up from germline, CDR1 is GTSNPN and CDR2 is SVGIG (reference sequence). Trimming removed 3 bases from V and 2 bases from J; junction bases left unmatched: 5. This CDR3 spans 15 amino acids. The CDR3: CAWSVTGGPYNEQFF. The CDR3 DNA follows: TGTGCCTGGAGCGTTACAGGGGGCCCCTACAATGAGCAGTTCTTC. Full variable domain (outside the CDR3, taken from reference TRBV30 and TRBJ2-1): SQTIHQWPATLVQPVGSPLSLECTVEGTSNPNLYWYRQAAGRGLQLLFYSVGIGQISSEVPQNLSASRPQDRQFILSSKKLLLSDSGFYLCAWSVTGGPYNEQFFGPGTRLTVL.

The rearrangement uses TRBV12-3 or TRBV12-4 and TRBJ1-1; D is ambiguous. This CDR3 comprises 8 residues. Trimming stripped 5 bases from V and 9 bases from J, with 1 base between. The CDR3 region is CASSKAFF. CDR3 in DNA: TGTGCCAGCAGTAAAGCTTTCTTT.

The rearrangement joins TRBV5-1 to TRBJ2-7; D is perhaps TRBD1 or TRBD2 (6 bases each). Germline V CDR1 and CDR2: SGHRS, YFSETQ. This CDR3 comprises 12 residues. Trimming took off 4 bases at V and 4 bases at J, with 9 bases between the two ends. The CDR3 protein is CASSAGTYEQYF. DNA of the CDR3: TGCGCCAGCAGCGCGGGGACATACGAGCAGTACTTC.

The V and J genes are TRBV27 and TRBJ1-1; D uncertain. The germline CDR1 and CDR2 sequences are MNHEY and SMNVEV (reference sequence). Deletions cut 5 bases from V and 4 bases from J, with 8 bases between. This CDR3 is built from 12 residues. CDR3 amino acids: CASSRVGTEAFF. CDR3 nucleotide sequence: TGTGCCAGCAGTCGGGTGGGCACTGAAGCTTTCTTT.

The chain employs TRBV15 and TRBJ2-1; TRBD1 matches 8 bases. This CDR3 spans 15 amino acids. V gave up 3 bases and J gave up 7 bases; unmatched junction bases: 8. The germline V gene encodes CDR1 LNHNV and CDR2 YYDKDF (reference sequence). The CDR3 loop is CATSRGTGGANEQFF. DNA for the CDR3: TGTGCCACCAGCAGGGGGACAGGTGGTGCGAATGAGCAGTTCTTC.

The genes are TRBV2 and TRBJ2-1; no definite D call. V was cut by 11 bases and J by 5 bases, with 13 bases left in between. The CDR3 runs 12 residues. Per the germline V gene, CDR1 is SNHLY and CDR2 is FYNNEI. The CDR3 protein is CAYRTRHNEQFF. The CDR3 DNA reads as TGTGCCTACCGGACCCGCCACAATGAGCAGTTCTTC. Using reference TRBV2 and TRBJ2-1 for the parts outside the CDR3, the full variable domain is EPEVTQTPSHQVTQMGQEVILRCVPISNHLYFYWYRQILGQKVEFLVSFYNNEISEKSEIFDDQFSVERPDGSNFTLKIRSTKLEDSAMYFCAYRTRHNEQFFGPGTRLTVL.

This clonotype has just a few counts. The V call is TRBV9, the J call TRBJ2-7, with 7 bases that match TRBD1. The trim removed 3 bases at V and 2 bases at J, leaving 2 bases unmatched. CDR1 and CDR2 (germline): SGDLS, YYNGEE. CDR3 length: 13 residues. Written as DNA, the CDR3 is TGTGCCAGCAGCGCCGGGACAGCCTACGAGCAGTACTTC. It encodes CASSAGTAYEQYF.

The chain couples TRBV3-1 to TRBJ1-2, with unresolved D. Trimming removed 4 bases from V and 2 bases from J, with 14 bases in between. The germline V gene has CDR1 LGHDT and CDR2 YNNKEL (reference sequence). This CDR3 spans 15 amino acids. CDR3 bases: TGTGCCAGCAGCCTGGAGGGCGATACGAACTATGGCTACACCTTC. Protein sequence: CASSLEGDTNYGYTF.

The chain couples TRBV4-2 to TRBJ2-5; D is unresolved. V dropped 0 bases and J dropped 5 bases, with 1 base sitting between them. Germline CDR1 reads LGHNA; CDR2 reads YNFKEQ. The CDR3 sequence is 11 residues long. The CDR3 reads CASSQDETQYF. The CDR3 nucleotides are TGTGCCAGCAGCCAAGATGAGACCCAGTACTTC.

The rearrangement joins TRBV27 to TRBJ1-2; possibly TRBD1 for D (5 bases). The CDR3 extends over 12 amino acids. Germline values: CDR1 MNHEY, CDR2 SMNVEV (reference sequence). Trimming shortened V by 8 bases and J by 4 bases, and 11 bases separated the two germline ends. As DNA, the CDR3 is TGTGCCAGCGGCAGGGCGAGCTATGGCTACACCTTC. Its protein is CASGRASYGYTF.

Regarding this clonotype: One end of the junction varies from germline; a read error may be responsible. The V call is TRBV20-1, the J call TRBJ1-5, with a weak D call TRBD1 (6 bases). The CDR3 covers 13 residues. Germline V CDR1 and CDR2: DFQATT, SNEGSKA (reference sequence). The CDR3 sequence: CSARGEGLLPQHF. DNA of the CDR3: TGCAGCGCTAGGGGGGAGGGCCTCTTGCCCCAGCATTTT.

The rearrangement uses TRBV7-9 and TRBJ2-7; D unresolved. The ends were cut back, 5 bases at V and 5 bases at J, with 10 bases in the middle. The germline V gene encodes CDR1 SEHNR and CDR2 FQNEAQ (reference sequence). The CDR3 sequence is 12 residues long. CDR3 in amino acids: CASSPGVNEQYF. The CDR3, as DNA: TGTGCCAGCAGCCCTGGAGTGAACGAGCAGTACTTC.

This sequence joins TRBV29-1 and TRBJ1-2; D is unclear. The CDR3 totals 13 residues. The V gene's germline CDR1 is SQVTM and CDR2 ANQGSEA. The germline V and J ends were trimmed by 4 bases and 4 bases, with 13 bases remaining between them. This chain's CDR3 is CSVGDRAGYGYTF. CDR3 nucleotide sequence: TGCAGCGTTGGCGATAGGGCAGGCTATGGCTACACCTTC. The full variable domain, with the rest looked up from reference TRBV29-1 and TRBJ1-2, is SAVISQKPSRDICQRGTSLTIQCQVDSQVTMMFWYRQQPGQSLTLIATANQGSEATYESGFVIDKFPISRPNLTFSTLTVSNMSPEDSSIYLCSVGDRAGYGYTFGSGTRLTVV.

This chain joins TRBV25-1 and TRBJ2-3, with D tentatively TRBD1 or TRBD2 (6 bases each). The germline gives CDR1 MGHDK, CDR2 SYGVNS. The ends were cut back, 4 bases at V and 4 bases at J, with 15 bases in the middle. This CDR3 has 15 residues. The CDR3 region is CASSAGAPTADTQYF. The CDR3 coding sequence is TGTGCCAGCAGTGCGGGGGCCCCTACGGCAGATACGCAGTATTTT.

V usage is TRBV7-9 and J usage is TRBJ2-3; perhaps TRBD1 as D (5 bases). Deletions cut 6 bases from V and 3 bases from J, with 10 bases between. The CDR3 extends over 13 amino acids. The germline V gene encodes CDR1 SEHNR and CDR2 FQNEAQ (reference sequence). This chain's CDR3 is CASRDGATDTQYF. The CDR3 DNA is TGTGCCAGCAGAGATGGGGCGACAGATACGCAGTATTTT.

J is TRBJ2-1 and V is TRBV23-1, with D uncertain. TRBV23-1 has ORF status, its function being uncertain. The CDR3 runs to 15 residues. The V end was cut by 4 bases, the J end by 4 bases, with 14 bases between. Written as DNA, the CDR3 is TGCGCCAGCAGTCCGGGCCCCCAGGTTTACAATGAGCAGTTCTTC. The encoded protein is CASSPGPQVYNEQFF.

This clonotype has just one count. The chain combines TRBV6-2 or TRBV6-3 with TRBJ2-1, with TRBD1 matching over 9 bases. The germline gives CDR1 MNHEY, CDR2 SVGEGT. V gave up 5 bases and J gave up 4 bases; unmatched junction bases: 9. The CDR3 consists of 16 residues. The CDR3 here is CASSPAGTGFYNEQFF. The CDR3 DNA sequence: TGTGCCAGCAGTCCGGCCGGGACAGGGTTTTACAATGAGCAGTTCTTC.

The gene calls are TRBV3-1 and TRBJ2-7; TRBD2 is a possible D gene (7 bases). The CDR3 has 16 residues. The ends were cut back, 4 bases at V and 0 bases at J, with 16 bases in the middle. CDR1 and CDR2 from the germline V gene are LGHDT and YNNKEL (reference sequence). The CDR3 protein is CASSPGRGGASYEQYF. CDR3 coding DNA: TGTGCCAGCAGCCCTGGGAGGGGGGGCGCCTCCTACGAGCAGTACTTC.